The clone carrying this T cell receptor beta chain was counted at least ten times. Its antigen is not identified. This record comes from a study of prognosis after radiotherapy for stage I lung cancer. Turning to the study itself: At a biologically effective dose of at least 100 Gy and in 3 to 5 fractions, SBRT was the radiotherapy delivered. Study-wide results and caveats: Metastatic and non-metastatic patients reportedly diverged in TRBV and TRBJ gene usage.

Germline trimming cut 0 bases from V and 8 bases from J; bases unmatched to any gene: 4. Looked up from germline, CDR1 is LGHNA and CDR2 is YSLEER. The CDR3 spans 14 residues. Two-round multiplex PCR amplified TCR beta CDR3 from genomic DNA. The authors ran first-round PCR with primers specific to each TRBV and TRBJ gene. TCRdb recomputed calls from the multiplex PCR reads with MiXCR, one row per CDR3 protein. The table records 50,000 to 75,000 distinct CDR3 sequences, 26% of them present only once. This TCR came from a donor over 45 with non-small cell lung cancer. Sequences were derived from PBMCs, sampled before or after stereotactic body radiation therapy (not recorded which). The chain is built from TRBV4-3 and TRBJ2-1, with TRBD2 matching 7 bases. The CDR3, as DNA: TGCGCCAGCAGCCAAGATGGAGGGAGGGATGAGCAGTTCTTC. Amino acid sequence: CASSQDGGRDEQFF.